This TCR beta chain appears in the sequencing data of a study of preoperative IRX-2 immunotherapy in early breast cancer. Libraries were prepared by immunoSEQ multiplex PCR; TCRdb keeps only in-frame clonotypes and omits some of them. The data hold 24,000 or so clones, with approximately 90% observed a single time. Treatment specified: preoperative locoregional IRX-2 cytokine immunotherapy. This phase Ib study tested locoregional IRX-2 cytokine immunotherapy given before surgery. The CDR3 sequence is 15 residues long. Trimming pared 6 bases from V and 0 bases from J, leaving 12 bases between. The germline V gene encodes CDR1 LNHDA and CDR2 SQIVND (reference sequence).

The TCR was taken from a human donor with breast cancer. The gene calls are TRBV19 and TRBJ1-3; tentative D call: TRBD1 (5 bases). The sequences come from tumor tissue, collected after IRX-2 immunotherapy. The CDR3 region has the DNA TGTGCCAGTAGCTCCGGGACGTCCTCTGGAAACACCATATATTTT. Translating it yields CASSSGTSSGNTIYF.